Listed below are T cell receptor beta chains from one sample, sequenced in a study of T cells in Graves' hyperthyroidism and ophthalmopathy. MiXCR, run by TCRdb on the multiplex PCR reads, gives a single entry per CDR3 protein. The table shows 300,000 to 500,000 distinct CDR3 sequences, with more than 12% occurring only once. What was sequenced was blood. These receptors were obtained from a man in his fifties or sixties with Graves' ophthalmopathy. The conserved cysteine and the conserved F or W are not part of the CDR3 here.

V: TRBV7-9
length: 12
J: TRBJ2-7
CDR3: ASSSRQVSYEQY

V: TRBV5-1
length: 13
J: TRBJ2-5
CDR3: ASSYRWGGGETQY

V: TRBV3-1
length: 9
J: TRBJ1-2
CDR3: ASSQGDSYT

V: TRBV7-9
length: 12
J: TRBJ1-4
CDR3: ASSLTEINEKLF

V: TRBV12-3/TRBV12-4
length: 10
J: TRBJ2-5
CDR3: ASSLEGKTQY

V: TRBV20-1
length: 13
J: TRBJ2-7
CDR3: SARDLRTSSHEQY

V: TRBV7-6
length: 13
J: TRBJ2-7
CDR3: ASSLTASGSNEQY

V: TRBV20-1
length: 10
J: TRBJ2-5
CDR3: SASRRVETQY

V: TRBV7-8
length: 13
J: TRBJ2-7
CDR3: ASSLGQLDSYEQY

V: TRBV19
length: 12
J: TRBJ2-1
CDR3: ASTSQGSYNEQF

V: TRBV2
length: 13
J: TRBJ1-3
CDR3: ASSPTGSSGNTIY

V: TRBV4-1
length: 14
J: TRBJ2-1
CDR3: ASSLRQGSSYNEQF

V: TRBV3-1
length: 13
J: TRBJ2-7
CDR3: ASSQVSIGNYEQY

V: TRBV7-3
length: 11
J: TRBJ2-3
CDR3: ASSLASADSQY

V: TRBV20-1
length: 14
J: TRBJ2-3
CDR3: SAKHLRLAGGDTQY

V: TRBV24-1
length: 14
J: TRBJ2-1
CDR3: ATSDPTSRAYNEQF

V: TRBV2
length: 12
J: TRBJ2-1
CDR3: ASRGGQVVGEQF

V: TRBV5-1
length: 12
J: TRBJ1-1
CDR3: ASSFIGAGTEAF

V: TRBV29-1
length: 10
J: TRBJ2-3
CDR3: SVEAGSDTQY

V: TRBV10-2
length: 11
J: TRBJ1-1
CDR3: ASSEVRTTEAF

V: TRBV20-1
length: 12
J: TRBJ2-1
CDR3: SARLVAGVVEQF

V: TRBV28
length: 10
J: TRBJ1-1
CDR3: ASSLLGQVAF

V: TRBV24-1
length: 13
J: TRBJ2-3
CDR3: ATSDLRGQADTQY

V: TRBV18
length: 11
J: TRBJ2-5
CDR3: ASSATSGETQY

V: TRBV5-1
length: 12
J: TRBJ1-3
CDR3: ASSLGVAGNTIY

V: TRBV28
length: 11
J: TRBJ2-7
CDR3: ASSSTTPDEQY

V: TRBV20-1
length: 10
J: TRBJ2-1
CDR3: IRATSYNEQF

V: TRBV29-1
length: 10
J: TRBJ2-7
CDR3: SVERSPDEQY

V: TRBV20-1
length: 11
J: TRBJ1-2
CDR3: SATKGRGYGYT

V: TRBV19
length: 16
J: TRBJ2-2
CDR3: ASSIARLAGGPTGELF

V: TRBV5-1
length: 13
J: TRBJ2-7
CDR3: ASSLVSGGAYEQY

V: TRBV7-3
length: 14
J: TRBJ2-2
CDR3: ASSFGRTSGPGELF

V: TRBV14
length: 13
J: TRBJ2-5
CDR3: ASSQRGRGQETQY

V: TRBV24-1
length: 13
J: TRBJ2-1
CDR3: ATSAGLAGHNEQF

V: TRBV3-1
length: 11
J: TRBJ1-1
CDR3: ASSQGGDTEAF

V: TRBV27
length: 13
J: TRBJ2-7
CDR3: ASSPASGRAVEQY

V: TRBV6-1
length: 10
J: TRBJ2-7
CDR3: ASMLDPYEQY

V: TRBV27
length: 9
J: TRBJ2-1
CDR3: ASSYLGEQF

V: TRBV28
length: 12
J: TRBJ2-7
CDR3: ASSSQGAPYEQY

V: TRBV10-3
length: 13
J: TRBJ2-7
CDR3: AISGDRGDRNEQY

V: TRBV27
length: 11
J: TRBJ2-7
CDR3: ATRKQGAYEQY

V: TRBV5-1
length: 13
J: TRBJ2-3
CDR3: ASSLVLAGEDTQY

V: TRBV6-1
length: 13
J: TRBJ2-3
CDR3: ASSLLAGVRDTQY

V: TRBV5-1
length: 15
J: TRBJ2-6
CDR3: ASSLGHRNSGANVLT

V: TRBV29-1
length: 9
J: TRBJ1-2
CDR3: SVDARDGYT

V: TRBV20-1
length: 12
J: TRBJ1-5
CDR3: SANHRVGGQPQH